These 31 T cell receptor beta chains share one sample of origin, sequenced in a study of blood T cell repertoires in COVID-19. Using immunoSEQ multiplex PCR, the repertoire was profiled, and TCRdb retains in-frame clones only, with some absent. The sample holds about 110,000 clones, 86% seen once. Sequencing was carried out using peripheral blood. These receptors were collected from a man in his forties or fifties with acute or convalescent COVID-19.

The chain employs TRBV12-5 and TRBJ1-1; 7 nucleotides align to TRBD1. J gave up 4 bases and V 2 bases, and 13 bases lay outside the gene matches. Germline CDR1 and CDR2: LGHNT and FRNRAP. The CDR3 spans 17 residues. The CDR3 region is CASGLSLTTGVVTEAFF. Written as DNA, the CDR3 is TGTGCTAGTGGTTTGTCCCTCACCACAGGGGTTGTCACTGAAGCTTTCTTT.

The chain combines TRBV11-2 with TRBJ2-5, with D perhaps TRBD2 (5 bases). V gave up 5 bases and J gave up 1 base, with 8 bases separating them. CDR1 and CDR2 from the germline V gene are SGHAT and FQNNGV. The CDR3 has 13 amino acids. In DNA, the CDR3 is TGTGCCAGCAGCCCGACTATCCAAGAGACCCAGTACTTC. This encodes CASSPTIQETQYF.

The genes are TRBV18 and TRBJ2-1; 7 nucleotides match TRBD2. Trimming cost V 6 bases and J 0 bases; bases outside gene matches: 8. CDR3 size: 16 residues. Germline-derived CDR1 and CDR2 are KGHSH and LQKENI. The CDR3 DNA reads as TGTGCCAGCTCCCCAGGAGGGAGGGCCTCCTACAATGAGCAGTTCTTC. Translation gives CASSPGGRASYNEQFF.

The V call is TRBV6-5, the J call TRBJ1-2; TRBD1 is a possible D gene (6 bases). V was clipped by 6 bases and J by 4 bases, with 18 bases between them. The germline gives CDR1 MNHEY, CDR2 SVGAGI. This CDR3 is built from 15 residues. CDR3 bases: TGTGCCAGCAGACCCACACAGGGTTCGGGCTATGGCTACACCTTC. The encoded protein is CASRPTQGSGYGYTF.

The CDR3 DNA reads TGTGCCAGCAGCTCCAGGGTAGGACAGCCCCAGCATTTT. Its protein product is CASSSRVGQPQHF. J is TRBJ1-5 and V is TRBV27; D perhaps matches TRBD1 (5 bases). Trimming pared 6 bases from V and 7 bases from J, leaving 13 bases between. Germline assignment: CDR1 MNHEY and CDR2 SMNVEV (reference sequence). The length of the CDR3 is 13 residues.

The sample holds one count of this clone. The chain has TRBV9 and TRBJ2-1; D remains unclear. V lost 0 bases and J lost 10, with 14 bases in between. CDR1 SGDLS and CDR2 YYNGEE come from the germline V gene. There are 14 residues in the CDR3. CDR3 region: CASSVGLGQFEQFF. In DNA, the CDR3 is TGTGCCAGCAGCGTAGGGCTTGGGCAGTTCGAGCAGTTCTTC.

In nucleotides, the CDR3 is TGTGCCAGCAGCTTAACCGGAGGCGAGCCCCAGCATTTT. Translated: CASSLTGGEPQHF. V usage is TRBV7-3 and J usage is TRBJ1-5, with unresolved D. The V and J ends lost 0 bases and 8 bases respectively, with 8 bases between them. Germline CDR1 SGHTA, CDR2 FQGTGA. The CDR3 is 13 residues long.

The genes are TRBV10-1 and TRBJ2-7; 11 bases fit TRBD1. In germline, CDR1 is WNHNN, CDR2 SYGVQD (reference sequence). The CDR3 is made up of 15 amino acids. Losses at the gene ends were 0 bases for V and 5 bases for J; bases not matched to a gene: 3. The DNA for the CDR3 is TGCGCCAGCAGTGAGTCTAGGGGACAGGGGGACGAGCAGTACTTC. This sequence encodes CASSESRGQGDEQYF.

The chain links TRBV24-1 to TRBJ2-7; D possibly corresponds to TRBD1 (5 bases). Germline values: CDR1 KGHDR, CDR2 SFDVKD. The V gene lost 3 bases and the J gene lost 4 bases, with 15 bases spanning the gap. This CDR3 region has 15 residues. The CDR3 loop reads CATSDGGQSGYEQYF. In DNA form, the CDR3 reads TGTGCCACCAGTGATGGCGGCCAATCAGGGTACGAGCAGTACTTC.

This chain connects TRBV7-2 to TRBJ1-1; the D is unclear. The CDR3 covers 16 residues. Germline lookup yields CDR1 SGHTA and CDR2 FQGNSA. V was pared by 4 bases and J by 4 bases, with 19 bases between. DNA of the CDR3: TGTGCCAGCAGCTCCCCGCGGGGTAAGGGTGGCACTGAAGCTTTCTTT. This translates into CASSSPRGKGGTEAFF. The complete variable domain, with remaining parts taken from reference TRBV7-2 and TRBJ1-1, reads GAGVSQSPSNKVTEKGKDVELRCDPISGHTALYWYRQSLGQGLEFLIYFQGNSAPDKSGLPSDRFSAERTGGSVSTLTIQRTQQEDSAVYLCASSSPRGKGGTEAFFGQGTRLTVV.

The V gene is TRBV19, the J gene TRBJ1-5; a possible D gene is TRBD1 (6 bases). CDR1 and CDR2 (germline): LNHDA, SQIVND (reference sequence). CDR3 size: 13 residues. The V end was cut by 3 bases, the J end by 5 bases, with 8 bases between. CDR3 protein: CASSISGDQPQHF. The CDR3 DNA follows: TGTGCCAGTAGTATTTCAGGGGATCAGCCCCAGCATTTT. The full variable domain, with the rest looked up from reference TRBV19 and TRBJ1-5, is DGGITQSPKYLFRKEGQNVTLSCEQNLNHDAMYWYRQDPGQGLRLIYYSQIVNDFQKGDIAEGYSVSREKKESFPLTVTSAQKNPTAFYLCASSISGDQPQHFGDGTRLSIL.

Of note for this clone: Germline and junction disagree at one end, which may indicate a read error. The CDR3 protein is CASSRDPGTGAFF. As DNA, the CDR3 is TGTGCCAGCAGTCGGGACCCAGGGACTGGAGCTTTCTTT. The V gene is TRBV6-5, the J gene TRBJ1-1; maybe TRBD1 (5 bases). From germline, CDR1 is MNHEY and CDR2 SVGAGI. CDR3 length: 13 amino acids.

The chain links TRBV7-7 to TRBJ2-5; TRBD1 might be the D (6 bases). The V gene's germline CDR1 is SSHAT and CDR2 FNYEAQ (reference sequence). V was clipped by 4 bases and J by 0 bases, with 12 bases between them. The CDR3 length is 15 residues. The CDR3 region has the DNA TGTGCCAGCAGCTCAACTCGGACAGACCAAGAGACCCAGTACTTC. Protein: CASSSTRTDQETQYF.

Here the CDR3 reads CASSPSGGGTDTQYF. CDR3 in DNA: TGTGCCAGCAGCCCGAGCGGCGGGGGGACAGATACGCAGTATTTT. The chain recombines TRBV5-4 with TRBJ2-3, with 8 bases matching TRBD2. The germline gives CDR1 SGHNT, CDR2 YYREEE (reference sequence). The junction had 7 bases not matched to a gene; V was cut back by 4 bases and J by 3 bases. This CDR3 is built from 15 residues.

A note on this clone: In the same sample, other DNA sequences code for this CDR3. The chain is built from TRBV18 and TRBJ1-2; tentative D call: TRBD1 (5 bases). CDR1 is KGHSH, CDR2 LQKENI, per germline. The CDR3 loop spans 15 amino acids. V lost 3 bases and J 2 bases, leaving 13 bases between the germline ends. The DNA of the CDR3 is TGTGCCAGCTCACCCTCCGGGGGAGGGAACTATGGCTACACCTTC. Translation: CASSPSGGGNYGYTF. The full variable domain, its missing parts supplied by reference TRBV18 and TRBJ1-2, is NAGVMQNPRHLVRRRGQEARLRCSPMKGHSHVYWYRQLPEEGLKFMVYLQKENIIDESGMPKERFSAEFPKEGPSILRIQQVVRGDSAAYFCASSPSGGGNYGYTFGSGTRLTVV.

V usage is TRBV7-9 and J usage is TRBJ2-5; 7 bases match TRBD2. The CDR3 is 15 amino acids. Unmatched junction bases numbered 11, after V lost 5 bases and J lost 5 bases. Germline-derived CDR1 and CDR2 are SEHNR and FQNEAQ (reference sequence). The CDR3 sequence: CASSLRGAGDETQYF. CDR3 coding DNA: TGTGCCAGCAGCCTCCGCGGGGCGGGAGATGAGACCCAGTACTTC.

This clone turned up a few times. V gene TRBV6-2 or TRBV6-3 combines with J gene TRBJ2-7, with D tentatively TRBD1 (5 bases). V was cut by 0 bases and J by 0 bases, with 12 bases left in between. The CDR3 is made up of 16 amino acids. Germline V gives CDR1 MNHEY, CDR2 SVGEGT. The CDR3 sequence: CASSYSTFRASYEQYF. CDR3 nucleotides: TGTGCCAGCAGTTACTCGACTTTCAGGGCCTCCTACGAGCAGTACTTC.

The V gene is TRBV6-5, the J gene TRBJ2-3, with 10 bases identical to TRBD2. From germline, CDR1 is MNHEY and CDR2 SVGAGI. The trim removed 5 bases at V and 2 bases at J, leaving 4 bases unmatched. CDR3 length: 15 amino acids. The CDR3 loop reads CASSQLAGSTDTQYF. The CDR3 nucleotides read TGTGCCAGCAGTCAACTAGCGGGGTCCACAGATACGCAGTATTTT.

The chain is built from TRBV7-8 and TRBJ2-2, with D tentatively TRBD2 (6 bases). This CDR3 region has 17 residues. V dropped 5 bases and J dropped 1 base, with 17 bases sitting between them. CDR1 SGHVS and CDR2 FQNEAQ come from the germline V gene. CDR3 amino acids: CASSDVRGLGNTGELFF. The CDR3 DNA reads TGTGCCAGCAGCGATGTCCGGGGGTTAGGGAACACCGGGGAGCTGTTTTTT.

The V gene is TRBV5-1, the J gene TRBJ2-1; D perhaps matches TRBD1 (5 bases). There are 15 residues in the CDR3. From germline, CDR1 is SGHRS and CDR2 YFSETQ. V shed 1 base and J shed 3 bases, with 11 bases lying between them. This CDR3 reads CASSLLGDDYNEQFF. The DNA of the CDR3 is TGCGCCAGCAGCTTGTTAGGGGATGACTACAATGAGCAGTTCTTC. The full variable domain, completed using reference TRBV5-1 and TRBJ2-1, is KAGVTQTPRYLIKTRGQQVTLSCSPISGHRSVSWYQQTPGQGLQFLFEYFSETQRNKGNFPGRFSGRQFSNSRSEMNVSTLELGDSALYLCASSLLGDDYNEQFFGPGTRLTVL.

This clone was recorded a few times. The rearrangement joins TRBV4-1 to TRBJ1-1, with 8 bases lining up with TRBD1. V gave up 3 bases and J gave up 2 bases; unmatched junction bases: 8. There are 16 residues in the CDR3. Germline CDR1 reads MGHRA; CDR2 reads YSYEKL. CDR3 in amino acids: CASSQPSTGGNTEAFF. As DNA, the CDR3 is TGCGCCAGCAGCCAGCCTTCAACAGGGGGTAACACTGAAGCTTTCTTT.

The CDR3 nucleotides are TGTGCCATCAGTGTCGGGACTAGCGGGGGGTCTGAAGCCTACGAGCAGTACTTC. Its translation: CAISVGTSGGSEAYEQYF. V usage is TRBV10-3 and J usage is TRBJ2-7, with 15 positions matching TRBD2. V lost 4 bases, J lost 2 bases, and 9 bases stayed unmatched. The CDR3 runs to 18 residues. Germline CDR1 ENHRY, CDR2 SYGVKD.

The chain uses TRBV11-2 and TRBJ1-5; 7 bases line up with TRBD1. Germline V gene lookup returns CDR1 SGHAT and CDR2 FQNNGV. The CDR3 is made up of 15 amino acids. J gave up 3 bases and V 5 bases, and 7 bases lay outside the gene matches. DNA for the CDR3: TGTGCCAGCAGCGGGGGACAGCGTAACAATCAGCCCCAGCATTTT. It specifies CASSGGQRNNQPQHF.

This chain connects TRBV7-6 to TRBJ1-1; D is unresolved. CDR3 length: 17 amino acids. Per the germline V gene, CDR1 is SGHVS and CDR2 is FNYEAQ. The V end lost 1 base, the J end lost 0 bases, and 15 bases lay between the germline ends. CDR3 sequence (DNA): TGTGCCAGCAGCTTAGGTCGGCCGAGAGGGATGAACACTGAAGCTTTCTTT. Amino acids: CASSLGRPRGMNTEAFF.

The rearrangement uses TRBV10-3 and TRBJ1-2; D gene ambiguous. Germline CDR1 ENHRY, CDR2 SYGVKD. V gave up 3 bases and J gave up 4 bases, with 12 bases separating them. The CDR3 spans 14 residues. CDR3 protein: CAISEGSGSYGYTF. DNA for the CDR3: TGTGCCATCAGTGAAGGTTCAGGTTCCTATGGCTACACCTTC.

The rearrangement joins TRBV5-5 to TRBJ2-2; D is possibly TRBD1 (5 bases). The CDR3 contains 14 residues. Germline V lookup: CDR1 SGHKS, CDR2 YYEKEE (reference sequence). V was shortened by 0 bases and J by 6 bases, with 9 bases between the two germline ends. The CDR3, as DNA: TGTGCCAGCAGCTTGGAGGGGTGGGCCGGGGAGCTGTTTTTT. Protein product: CASSLEGWAGELFF.

The gene calls are TRBV9 and TRBJ2-2; 9 bases match TRBD1. Germline assignment: CDR1 SGDLS and CDR2 YYNGEE. The CDR3 runs 13 residues. The V gene end was trimmed by 3 bases and the J gene end by 13 bases; junction bases not matched to a gene: 7. The DNA for the CDR3 is TGTGCCAGCAGCGAGGGGGGACAGGGCACGCTGTTTTTT. Protein sequence: CASSEGGQGTLFF.

The chain joins TRBV19 to TRBJ2-1; 8 bases agree with TRBD1. CDR3 length: 14 residues. The V gene's germline CDR1 is LNHDA and CDR2 SQIVND (reference sequence). J lost 6 bases, V lost 7 bases, and 8 bases had no gene match. DNA for the CDR3: TGTGCCAGTACCATGACAGGGGATTTCAATGAGCAGTTCTTC. Translated: CASTMTGDFNEQFF.

V and J are TRBV24-1 and TRBJ2-5; 8 positions agree with TRBD1. Germline CDR1 and CDR2: KGHDR and SFDVKD. The ends lost 4 bases at V and 3 bases at J; junction bases unmatched: 6. CDR3 length: 15 amino acids. CDR3 nucleotides: TGTGCCACCAGTGACCAGGACAGGGTGAAAGAGACCCAGTACTTC. This encodes CATSDQDRVKETQYF.

A single count supports this clone. The gene calls are TRBV19 and TRBJ1-5, with D tentatively TRBD1 (6 bases). The germline V gene encodes CDR1 LNHDA and CDR2 SQIVND (reference sequence). The ends were cut back, 4 bases at V and 2 bases at J, with 12 bases in the middle. The CDR3 has 15 residues. CDR3 DNA: TGTGCCAGTAGTAAGGGACACGCTGGCAATCAGCCCCAGCATTTT. Translation: CASSKGHAGNQPQHF.

The chain has TRBV9 and TRBJ2-3; the D gene is possibly TRBD2 (5 bases). V was cut by 3 bases and J by 0 bases, with 14 bases left in between. Germline V gives CDR1 SGDLS, CDR2 YYNGEE. The CDR3 covers 16 residues. The DNA for the CDR3 is TGTGCCAGCAGCGCTCGGGGTGAGCCTAGCACAGATACGCAGTATTTT. Protein sequence: CASSARGEPSTDTQYF.